This T cell receptor (beta chain) emerged from a study of blood T cell repertoires in COVID-19. Study in general: The study drew acute and convalescent COVID-19 samples from the United States, Italy and Spain.

Germline-derived CDR1 and CDR2 are LNHNV and YYDKDF (reference sequence). Trimming at V came to 3 bases and at J to 4 bases, leaving 3 bases not matched to a gene. CDR3 size: 16 residues. The table came from immunoSEQ multiplex PCR; TCRdb's copy has only in-frame clones and leaves some out. Among roughly 250,000 clones listed, 70% to 90% were seen once. This clone was seen only a few times. The chain couples TRBV15 to TRBJ2-2; 12 nucleotides align to TRBD1. The sequenced material came from peripheral blood. The TCR comes from a woman in her 50s with acute or convalescent COVID-19. CDR3 sequence (DNA): TGTGCCACCAGCAGTCCGGGACAGGGGGCCACCGGGGAGCTGTTTTTT. Translating it yields CATSSPGQGATGELFF.